This note documents a single T cell receptor (beta chain) sequence. Trimming cost V 2 bases and J 2 bases, with 13 bases left between them. The CDR3 totals 16 residues. Germline V CDR1 and CDR2: SGDLS, YYNGEE. The sample is drawn from a study of blood T cell repertoires in COVID-19. Whole-study context: Collection of acute and convalescent COVID-19 samples took place in the United States, Italy and Spain. PBMCs, B-cell-depleted T cells, or T cells were the source of the cDNA or gDNA that made up the material.

The authors' processing: Cell counts per sample came from amplifying reference gene primers. Clones were sequenced by immunoSEQ multiplex PCR, and TCRdb holds only the in-frame ones, with some missing. Clonal size and the V and J genes are those of that table, whereas D and trimming came from the DNA. This sample has roughly 240,000 clones, with more than 65% found just once. The J gene is TRBJ2-2, the V gene TRBV9; TRBD2 is a possible D gene (5 bases). The specimen sequenced was peripheral blood. The clonotype originates from a man in his forties who had recovered from COVID-19. Written as DNA, the CDR3 is TGTGCCAGCAGCGTCGGACTCCTAGTTAACACCGGGGAGCTGTTTTTT. It codes for CASSVGLLVNTGELFF.